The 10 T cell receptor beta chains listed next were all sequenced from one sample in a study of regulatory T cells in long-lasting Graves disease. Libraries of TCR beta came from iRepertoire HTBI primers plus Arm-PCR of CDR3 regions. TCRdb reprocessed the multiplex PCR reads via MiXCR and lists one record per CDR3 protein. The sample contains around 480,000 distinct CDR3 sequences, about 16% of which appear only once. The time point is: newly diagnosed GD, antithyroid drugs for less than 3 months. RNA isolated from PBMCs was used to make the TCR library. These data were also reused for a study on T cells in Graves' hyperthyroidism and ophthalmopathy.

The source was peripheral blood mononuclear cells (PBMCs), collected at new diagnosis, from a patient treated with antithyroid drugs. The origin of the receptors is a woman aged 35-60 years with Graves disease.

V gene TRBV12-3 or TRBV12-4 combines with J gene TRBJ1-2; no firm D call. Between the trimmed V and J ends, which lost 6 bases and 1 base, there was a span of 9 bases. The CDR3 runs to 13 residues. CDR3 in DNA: TGTGCCAGCAGCCGATACCTTAACTATGGCTACACCTTC. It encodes CASSRYLNYGYTF.

The CDR3 nucleotides read TGTGCCACCAGTGACCGGACAGGGCGGGAGAGGGGCTACACCTTC. Amino acid sequence: CATSDRTGRERGYTF. The V call is TRBV24-1, the J call TRBJ1-2; 8 bases fit TRBD1. The CDR3 length is 15 residues. Losses at the gene ends were 4 bases for V and 8 bases for J; bases not matched to a gene: 11. The germline V gene has CDR1 KGHDR and CDR2 SFDVKD.

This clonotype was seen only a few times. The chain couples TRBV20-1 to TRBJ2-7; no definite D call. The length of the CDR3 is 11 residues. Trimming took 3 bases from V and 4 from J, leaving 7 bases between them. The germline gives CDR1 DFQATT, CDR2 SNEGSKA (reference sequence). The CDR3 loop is CSARGSYEQYF. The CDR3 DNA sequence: TGCAGTGCTAGGGGTTCGTACGAGCAGTACTTC.

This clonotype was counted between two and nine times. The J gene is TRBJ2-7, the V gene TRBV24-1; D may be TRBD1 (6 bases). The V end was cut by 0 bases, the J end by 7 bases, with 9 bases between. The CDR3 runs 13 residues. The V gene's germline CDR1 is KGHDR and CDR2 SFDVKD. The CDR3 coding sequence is TGTGCCACCAGTGATTTGAGTGGGACAGAGCAGTACTTC. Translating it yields CATSDLSGTEQYF.

Here the CDR3 DNA reads TGCGCCAGCAGCCCGGGGGGGACTAGCGGCAAAGAGACCCAGTACTTC. The encoded protein is CASSPGGTSGKETQYF. The chain links TRBV5-1 to TRBJ2-5, with TRBD2 identical over 11 bases. V was pared by 4 bases and J by 3 bases, with 8 bases of the junction left unmatched. The CDR3 is made up of 16 amino acids. The V gene's germline CDR1 is SGHRS and CDR2 YFSETQ.

DNA of the CDR3: TGCAGTGCCCCGAGGGGGGGGGGGCCTTGGGCAGATACGCAGTATTTT. Its translation: CSAPRGGGPWADTQYF. The chain carries TRBV20-1 and TRBJ2-3, with D perhaps TRBD2 (7 bases). This CDR3 has 16 amino acids. Trimming removed 6 bases from V and 4 bases from J, with 23 bases in between. In germline, CDR1 is DFQATT, CDR2 SNEGSKA (reference sequence).

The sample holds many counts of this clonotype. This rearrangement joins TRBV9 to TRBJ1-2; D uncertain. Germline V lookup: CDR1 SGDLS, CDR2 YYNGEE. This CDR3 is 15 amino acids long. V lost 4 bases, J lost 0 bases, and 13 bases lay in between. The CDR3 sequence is CASSPGFSANYGYTF. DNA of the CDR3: TGTGCCAGCAGCCCAGGCTTCTCAGCTAACTATGGCTACACCTTC.

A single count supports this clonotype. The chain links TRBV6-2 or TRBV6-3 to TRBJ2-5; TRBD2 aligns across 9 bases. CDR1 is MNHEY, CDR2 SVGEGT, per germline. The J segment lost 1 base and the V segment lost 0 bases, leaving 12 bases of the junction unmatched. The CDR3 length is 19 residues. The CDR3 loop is CASSYSPPSGVITQETQYF. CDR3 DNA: TGTGCCAGCAGTTACTCCCCCCCTAGCGGGGTAATAACCCAAGAGACCCAGTACTTC.

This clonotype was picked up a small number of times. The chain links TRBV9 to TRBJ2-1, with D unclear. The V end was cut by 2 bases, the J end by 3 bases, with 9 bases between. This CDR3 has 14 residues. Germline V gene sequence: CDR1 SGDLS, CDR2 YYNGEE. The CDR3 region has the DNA TGTGCCAGCAGCGTCGATTCAATCTACAATGAGCAGTTCTTC. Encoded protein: CASSVDSIYNEQFF. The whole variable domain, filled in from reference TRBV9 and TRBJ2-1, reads DSGVTQTPKHLITATGQRVTLRCSPRSGDLSVYWYQQSLDQGLQFLIQYYNGEERAKGNILERFSAQQFPDLHSELNLSSLELGDSALYFCASSVDSIYNEQFFGPGTRLTVL.

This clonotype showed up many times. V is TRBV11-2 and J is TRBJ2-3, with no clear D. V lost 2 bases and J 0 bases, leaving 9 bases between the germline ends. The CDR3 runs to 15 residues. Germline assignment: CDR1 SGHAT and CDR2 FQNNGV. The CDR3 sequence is CASSLLWASTDTQYF. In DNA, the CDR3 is TGTGCCAGCAGCTTACTTTGGGCTAGCACAGATACGCAGTATTTT.